The sample holds many counts of the clone carrying this TCR beta chain. The antigen remains unidentified. Using immunoSEQ multiplex PCR, the repertoire was profiled, and TCRdb retains in-frame clones only, with some absent. Found here are 15,000 to 20,000 clones, no singletons; the ten largest cover about 0.54%. Cyclophosphamide on days +3 and +4 followed busulfan-fludarabine conditioning and a marrow graft. The data were taken from a study of T cells after posttransplantation cyclophosphamide. Overall study findings and caveats: Donor CD8+ memory clones often dominated recipient blood repertoires at later times. Blood and skin or GI T cell repertoires showed limited TRB overlap.

The germline gives CDR1 SGHVS, CDR2 FNYEAQ. The CDR3 loop spans 15 amino acids. V shed 0 bases and J shed 1 base, with 7 bases lying between them. This material consisted of PBMCs, taken after allogeneic stem cell transplant with posttransplant cyclophosphamide. The V and J genes are TRBV7-6 and TRBJ2-1, with D tentatively TRBD2 (5 bases). The receptor was isolated from a female patient aged 25-39 years who received an allogeneic stem cell transplant from a related donor, was CMV-positive, and had no GVHD. Some T cells could come from the graft donor. The CDR3 here is CASSLAGVSYNEQFF. CDR3 bases: TGTGCCAGCAGCTTAGCGGGAGTGTCCTACAATGAGCAGTTCTTC.